This is a list of T cell receptor beta chains from one sample in a study of T cells expressing NK-cell markers. TCRdb re-analyzed the 5' RACE reads; it lists each CDR3 protein once, without DNA. The data include 200,000 to 300,000 distinct CDR3 sequences; the top ten clones carry around 0.37%. Specimen: blood T cells: a sorted CD56 or NKG2C T cell subset, CD4+ or CD8+ T cells, or bulk PBMC T cells (not recorded which). The receptor source for this set is a man between 18 and 35 years old in good health. CDR3s include the opening cysteine and the closing phenylalanine or tryptophan.

v_call	j_call	cdr3_aa
TRBV2	TRBJ1-1	CASSVGQPNTEAFF
TRBV15	TRBJ2-2	CATSRERGHHADTGELFF
TRBV6-5	TRBJ2-1	CASSYTTLGYNEQFF
TRBV7-2	TRBJ1-4	CASSSPEGVHEKLFF
TRBV15	TRBJ2-7	CAVQGLSYEQYF
TRBV28	TRBJ1-1	CATREQNTEAFF
TRBV5-5	TRBJ2-3	CASSPQWAVADTQYF
TRBV7-3	TRBJ2-3	CASSLVGRVGDTQYF
TRBV20-1	TRBJ2-1	CSASRSLAGEQFF
TRBV7-8	TRBJ2-1	CASSSRDYYNEQFF
TRBV15	TRBJ2-1	CATSRDPTGKVNEQFF
TRBV27	TRBJ1-4	CASSSTGIGEKLFF
TRBV27	TRBJ2-7	CASTMRTGFTYEQYF
TRBV15	TRBJ2-7	CATSSPDRGSVQYF
TRBV12-3/TRBV12-4	TRBJ2-3	CASRPDRDTQYF
TRBV11-2	TRBJ2-7	CASSTSGQGAYEQYF
TRBV3-1	TRBJ2-5	CATTQGSQETQYF
TRBV5-1	TRBJ2-1	CASSPKAGVGYNEQFF
TRBV10-3	TRBJ2-1	CAISDLAGVGNEQFF
TRBV19	TRBJ2-2	CASSIGTGAAGELFF
TRBV20-1	TRBJ2-7	CSASRDREDEQYF
TRBV19	TRBJ1-4	CASRFDEKLFF
TRBV3-1	TRBJ2-3	CASSRGLADTQYF
TRBV30	TRBJ2-7	CAWRGRGSYEQYF
TRBV20-1	TRBJ2-3	CSASGLAGARPTDTQYF
TRBV5-6	TRBJ1-4	CASSWGPNEKLFF
TRBV7-8	TRBJ2-1	CASRPSFRASPYNEQFF
TRBV5-1	TRBJ1-1	CASSLAFGMNTEAFF
TRBV20-1	TRBJ2-1	CSASVYNEQFF
TRBV12-3/TRBV12-4	TRBJ2-6	CASSFFGGEHPSGANVLTF
TRBV2	TRBJ2-1	CASSEGGHSVNEQFF
TRBV5-1	TRBJ2-1	CASSLTGGTYNEQFF
TRBV11-3	TRBJ2-5	CASSFTMETQYF
TRBV19	TRBJ2-7	CASSMEVRGYEQYF
TRBV24-1	TRBJ2-3	CATSDPGQESDTQYF
TRBV21-1	TRBJ2-7	CASSLNGATYEQYF
TRBV20-1	TRBJ2-7	CSARDRATIYEQYF
TRBV29-1	TRBJ2-5	CSVEATGGETQYF
TRBV25-1	TRBJ2-7	CASSDAGTDTYEQYF
TRBV7-9	TRBJ2-5	CASSLVLAGAMAETQYF
TRBV12-3/TRBV12-4	TRBJ2-1	CASSLNMGKQFF
TRBV5-1	TRBJ1-1	CASSLDRGSNTEAFF
TRBV24-1	TRBJ1-4	CATSDPGSGNEKLFF
TRBV6-1	TRBJ2-3	CASSPIGASTDTQYF
TRBV7-2	TRBJ2-2	CASSLSPAGGGPGELFF
TRBV5-5	TRBJ2-3	CASSLQGSGSTDTQYF
TRBV5-1	TRBJ2-2	CASSRKAGEVAGELFF
TRBV7-7	TRBJ2-2	CASSLAGSATGELFF